This T cell receptor beta chain was sequenced during a study of OX40 agonist ivuxolimab in advanced cancers. This CDR3 region has 14 residues. The germline V and J ends were trimmed by 2 bases and 11 bases, with 18 bases remaining between them. Germline V lookup: CDR1 MDHEN, CDR2 SYDVKM. The cohort excluded patients with autoimmune disease history or systemic immunosuppression. TCRdb's copy holds only in-frame clones and misses some; the assay was immunoSEQ multiplex PCR. The sample lists fewer than 80,000 clones, approximately 87% occurring once. The chain carries TRBV28 and TRBJ2-5; D is possibly TRBD2 (5 bases). Specimen: CD4+ or CD8+ T cells sorted from blood, collected in a trial of the OX40 agonist ivuxolimab. The source of this sequence is an adult with an advanced solid tumor such as melanoma, head and neck, liver or kidney cancer. CDR3 nucleotide sequence: TGTGCCAGCAGTTTAAGTTCTGTCCTTTGGGAGCAGTACTTC. Amino acids: CASSLSSVLWEQYF.